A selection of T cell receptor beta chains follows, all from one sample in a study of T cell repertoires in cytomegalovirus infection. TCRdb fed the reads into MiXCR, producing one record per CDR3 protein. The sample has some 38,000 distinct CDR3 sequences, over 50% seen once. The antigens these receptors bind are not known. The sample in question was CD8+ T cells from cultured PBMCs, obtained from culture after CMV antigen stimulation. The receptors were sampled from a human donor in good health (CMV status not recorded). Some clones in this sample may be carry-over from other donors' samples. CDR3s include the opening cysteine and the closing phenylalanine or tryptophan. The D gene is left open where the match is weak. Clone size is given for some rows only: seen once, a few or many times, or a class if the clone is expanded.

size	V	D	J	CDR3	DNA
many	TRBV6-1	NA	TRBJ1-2	CQTDSINYGYTF	TGTCAGACAGACAGTATTAACTATGGCTACACCTTC
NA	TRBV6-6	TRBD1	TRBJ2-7	CASSYVQGASYEQYF	TGTGCCAGCAGTTACGTACAGGGGGCTTCCTACGAGCAGTACTTC
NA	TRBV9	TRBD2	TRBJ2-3	CASSARAGASTDTQYF	TGTGCCAGCAGCGCCAGAGCGGGGGCAAGCACAGATACGCAGTATTTT
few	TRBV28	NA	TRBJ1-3	CASSFGNSGNTIYF	TGTGCCAGCAGTTTCGGGAACTCTGGAAACACCATATATTTT
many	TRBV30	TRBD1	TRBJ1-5	CAWSRDRNQPQHF	TGTGCCTGGAGTAGGGACAGAAATCAGCCCCAGCATTTT
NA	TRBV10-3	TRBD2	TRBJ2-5	CAISESTWDGRDEETQYF	TGTGCCATCAGTGAGTCGACATGGGACGGGAGGGATGAAGAGACCCAGTACTTC
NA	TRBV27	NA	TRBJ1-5	CASRGSGNQPQHF	TGTGCCAGCAGAGGGTCGGGGAATCAGCCCCAGCATTTT
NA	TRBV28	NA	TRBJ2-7	CASIDIPSYEQYF	TGTGCCAGCATCGACATTCCCTCCTACGAGCAGTACTTC
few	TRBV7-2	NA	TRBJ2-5	CASSPPPEAGGEDIHQETQYF	TGTGCCAGCAGCCCACCCCCTGAGGCGGGTGGCGAAGACATTCACCAAGAGACCCAGTACTTC
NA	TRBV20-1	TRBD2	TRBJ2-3	CSARGGGSSGLLDTQYF	TGCAGTGCTAGAGGAGGAGGCTCTAGCGGATTATTGGATACGCAGTATTTT
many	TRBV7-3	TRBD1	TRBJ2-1	CASSSRQGVYNEQFF	TGTGCCAGCAGCTCGCGACAGGGGGTGTACAATGAGCAGTTCTTC
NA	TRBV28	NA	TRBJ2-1	CASSFYGTHEPGDRGYNEQFF	TGTGCCAGCAGTTTCTACGGGACGCACGAGCCGGGGGATCGGGGCTACAATGAGCAGTTCTTC
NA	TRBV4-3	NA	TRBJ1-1	CASSQESGWTEAFF	TGCGCCAGCAGCCAAGAATCGGGTTGGACTGAAGCTTTCTTT
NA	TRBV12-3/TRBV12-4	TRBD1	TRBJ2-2	CASVGTVEAGELFF	TGTGCCAGCGTTGGGACAGTCGAAGCCGGGGAGCTGTTTTTT
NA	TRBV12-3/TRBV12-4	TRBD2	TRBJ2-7	CASRWSAGGPSNEQYF	TGTGCCAGTCGGTGGTCAGCGGGGGGGCCTTCGAACGAGCAGTACTTC
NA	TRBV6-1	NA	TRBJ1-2	CASSETQRSYGYTF	TGTGCCAGCAGTGAAACCCAACGAAGCTATGGCTACACCTTC
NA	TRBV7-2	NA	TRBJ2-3	CASSLESGRSDTQYF	TGTGCCAGCAGCTTAGAAAGTGGGAGATCAGATACGCAGTATTTT
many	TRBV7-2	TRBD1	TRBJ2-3	CASSLKGQAIPHTQYF	TGTGCCAGCAGCTTAAAGGGACAGGCCATTCCTCATACGCAGTATTTT
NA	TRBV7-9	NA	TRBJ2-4	CASELLAKNIQYF	TGTGCCAGTGAACTACTAGCCAAAAACATTCAGTACTTC
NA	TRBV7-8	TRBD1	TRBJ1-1	CASSSTGGGYTEAFF	TGTGCCAGCAGCTCGACAGGGGGCGGCTACACTGAAGCTTTCTTT
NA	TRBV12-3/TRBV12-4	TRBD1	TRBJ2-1	CASSNPGQRLNEQFF	TGTGCCAGCAGCAACCCGGGACAGCGCCTCAATGAGCAGTTCTTC
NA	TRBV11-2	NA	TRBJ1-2	CASSSFTTDTNYGYTF	TGTGCCAGCAGCTCATTTACGACGGATACTAACTATGGCTACACCTTC
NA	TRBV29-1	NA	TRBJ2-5	CSVEETGATQYF	TGCAGCGTTGAAGAGACCGGTGCGACCCAGTACTTC
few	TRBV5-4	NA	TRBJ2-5	CASSPPQGQTETQYF	TGTGCCAGCAGTCCCCCGCAGGGACAAACGGAGACCCAGTACTTC
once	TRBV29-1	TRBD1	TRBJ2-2	CSVDRTGDTGELFF	TGCAGCGTTGATCGGACAGGTGACACCGGGGAGCTGTTTTTT
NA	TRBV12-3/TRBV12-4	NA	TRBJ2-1	CASSTSDGGFNEQFF	TGTGCCAGCAGCACCTCTGACGGGGGTTTCAATGAGCAGTTCTTC
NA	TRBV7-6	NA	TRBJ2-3	CASSFYGSTDTQYF	TGTGCCAGCAGCTTCTACGGGAGCACAGATACGCAGTATTTT
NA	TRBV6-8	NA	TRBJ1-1	CASSYSFTNTEAFF	TGTGCCAGCAGTTACTCGTTCACCAACACTGAAGCTTTCTTT
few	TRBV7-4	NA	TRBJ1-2	CASSFPGVDGYTF	TGTGCCAGCAGCTTTCCAGGGGTGGATGGCTACACCTTC
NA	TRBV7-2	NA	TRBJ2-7	CASSPELSYEQYF	TGTGCCAGCAGCCCAGAACTATCCTACGAGCAGTACTTC
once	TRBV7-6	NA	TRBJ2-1	CASSLAAAEDEQFF	TGTGCCAGCAGCTTAGCAGCTGCAGAGGATGAGCAGTTCTTC
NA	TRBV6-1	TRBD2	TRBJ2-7	CASSEAPLAGIYEQYF	TGTGCCAGCAGTGAAGCGCCACTAGCGGGGATCTACGAGCAGTACTTC
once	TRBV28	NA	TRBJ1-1	CASSWGGENTEAFF	TGTGCCAGCAGTTGGGGCGGCGAGAACACTGAAGCTTTCTTT
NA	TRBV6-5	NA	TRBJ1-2	CASSYDRQSYGYTF	TGTGCCAGCAGTTACGACAGGCAATCCTATGGCTACACCTTC
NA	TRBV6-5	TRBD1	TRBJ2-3	CASRGQVGTDTQYF	TGTGCCAGCAGGGGACAGGTGGGGACAGATACGCAGTATTTT
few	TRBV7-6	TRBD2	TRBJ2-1	CASSPRSGTRLNEQFF	TGTGCCAGCAGCCCGAGAAGCGGGACCCGTCTTAATGAGCAGTTCTTC
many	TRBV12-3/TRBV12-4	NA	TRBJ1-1	CASSRGGNTEAFF	TGTGCCAGCAGTCGTGGGGGGAACACTGAAGCTTTCTTT